What follows are 4 T cell receptor beta chains derived from one specimen sequenced in a study of blood T cell repertoires in COVID-19 (TCRdb year 2020). Library creation used the immunoSEQ multiplex PCR assay. In its TCRdb copy, this immuneACCESS table keeps in-frame sequences only and misses some clones. Where compared with another copy, unresolved V genes explain less than half of these, and the others have no known cause. This sample gives about 200,000 clones in total; around four fifths of them show up just once. The top ten constitute about 20% of the sample. Sequences were obtained from peripheral blood. Receptor source: a human donor in a cohort sampled during active COVID-19.

The V gene is TRBV18, the J gene TRBJ2-1; 7 nucleotides agree with TRBD1. Germline V gene lookup returns CDR1 KGHSH and CDR2 LQKENI. Trimming at V came to 3 bases and at J to 0 bases, leaving 14 bases not matched to a gene. The CDR3 loop spans 19 amino acids. The CDR3 DNA sequence: TGTGCCAGCTCACCTCTCCGGGTAGCAGGGGGTAGCTCCTACAATGAGCAGTTCTTC. Protein product: CASSPLRVAGGSSYNEQFF. Using reference TRBV18 and TRBJ2-1 for the parts outside the CDR3, the full variable domain is NAGVMQNPRHLVRRRGQEARLRCSPMKGHSHVYWYRQLPEEGLKFMVYLQKENIIDESGMPKERFSAEFPKEGPSILRIQQVVRGDSAAYFCASSPLRVAGGSSYNEQFFGPGTRLTVL.

The gene calls are TRBV29-1 and TRBJ2-5, with 10 bases aligning to TRBD1. V dropped 7 bases and J dropped 7; count of bases not matched to a gene: 9. This CDR3 region has 13 residues. From germline, CDR1 is SQVTM and CDR2 ANQGSEA. As DNA, the CDR3 is TGCAGCGCTGACAGGGGGCAATACGGGACCCAGTACTTC. Encoded protein: CSADRGQYGTQYF.

The chain couples TRBV28 to TRBJ1-5; 7 bases map to TRBD1. Germline V gene data show CDR1 as MDHEN and CDR2 as SYDVKM. The CDR3 covers 16 residues. V gave up 8 bases and J gave up 4 bases; unmatched junction bases: 14. CDR3 sequence (DNA): TGTGCCAGCGCAGTAACCGGGGGACAGCGTAATCAGCCCCAGCATTTT. Amino acids: CASAVTGGQRNQPQHF.

This clone was found a few times. The genes are TRBV29-1 and TRBJ1-1, with 7 bases matching TRBD1. Per the germline V gene, CDR1 is SQVTM and CDR2 is ANQGSEA. The CDR3 has 12 amino acids. The V gene end was trimmed by 7 bases and the J gene end by 5 bases; junction bases not matched to a gene: 7. The CDR3 region has the DNA TGCAGCGCAAACGACAGGGAGACTGAAGCTTTCTTT. Protein product: CSANDRETEAFF.